This T cell receptor beta chain was captured by sequencing in a study of PD-L1 blockade in urothelial cancer. Study-level information: Males with bladder-origin urothelial cancer constituted about 85% of the roughly 30 patients. Chemotherapy regimens numbering 0 to 3 had been given to patients.

Study-wide results and caveats: Durable-benefit patients showed a higher share of tumor-infiltrating T cells.

Regarding this clone: Antigen specificity is unknown.

Metastatic or locally advanced urothelial carcinoma was present in the patients. TCRdb's table, derived via immunoSEQ multiplex PCR, lists solely in-frame clones and lacks some. The sample has approximately 35,000 clones; about a third are singletons. The CDR3 length is 11 residues. In germline, CDR1 is LGHNT, CDR2 FRNRAP. Trimming took off 7 bases at V and 10 bases at J, with 11 bases between the two ends. Sample: tumor tissue, taken before atezolizumab (anti-PD-L1) treatment. This chain links TRBV12-5 with TRBJ2-1; TRBD2 is a possible D gene (5 bases). This TCR derives from a man in his 60s with urothelial cancer. The CDR3 sequence: CASAERGEQFF. As DNA, the CDR3 is TGTGCTAGTGCCGAACGAGGGGAGCAGTTCTTC. The full variable domain, in which reference TRBV12-5 and TRBJ2-1 provide the parts outside the CDR3, is DARVTQTPRHKVTEMGQEVTMRCQPILGHNTVFWYRQTMMQGLELLAYFRNRAPLDDSGMPKDRFSAEMPDATLATLKIQPSEPRDSAVYFCASAERGEQFFGPGTRLTVL.